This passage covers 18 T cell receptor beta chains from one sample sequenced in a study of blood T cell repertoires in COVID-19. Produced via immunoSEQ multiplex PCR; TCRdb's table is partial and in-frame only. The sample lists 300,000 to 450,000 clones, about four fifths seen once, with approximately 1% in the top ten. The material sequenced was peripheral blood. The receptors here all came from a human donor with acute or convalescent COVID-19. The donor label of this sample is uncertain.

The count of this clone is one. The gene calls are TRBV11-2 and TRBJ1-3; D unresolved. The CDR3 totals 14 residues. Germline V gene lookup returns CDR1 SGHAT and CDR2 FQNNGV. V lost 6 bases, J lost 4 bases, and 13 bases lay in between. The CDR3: CASSGPFSGNTIYF. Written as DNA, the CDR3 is TGTGCCAGCAGTGGGCCCTTCTCAGGAAACACCATATATTTT.

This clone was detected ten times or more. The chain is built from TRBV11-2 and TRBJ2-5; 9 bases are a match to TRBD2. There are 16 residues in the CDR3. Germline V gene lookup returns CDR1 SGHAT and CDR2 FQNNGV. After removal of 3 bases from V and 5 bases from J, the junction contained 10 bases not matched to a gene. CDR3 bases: TGTGCCAGCAGCTTCGTGGCGGGAGGGCCCGTTGAGACCCAGTACTTC. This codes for CASSFVAGGPVETQYF. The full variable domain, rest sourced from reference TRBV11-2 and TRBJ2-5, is EAGVAQSPRYKIIEKRQSVAFWCNPISGHATLYWYQQILGQGPKLLIQFQNNGVVDDSQLPKDRFSAERLKGVDSTLKIQPAKLEDSAVYLCASSFVAGGPVETQYFGPGTRLLVL.

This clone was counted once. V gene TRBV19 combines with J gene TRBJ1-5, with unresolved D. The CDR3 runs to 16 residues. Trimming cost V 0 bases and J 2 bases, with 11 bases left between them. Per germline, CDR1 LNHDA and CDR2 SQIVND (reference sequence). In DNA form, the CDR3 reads TGTGCCAGTAGTATAGATCAAGCGGGCCGCAATCAGCCCCAGCATTTT. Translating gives CASSIDQAGRNQPQHF.

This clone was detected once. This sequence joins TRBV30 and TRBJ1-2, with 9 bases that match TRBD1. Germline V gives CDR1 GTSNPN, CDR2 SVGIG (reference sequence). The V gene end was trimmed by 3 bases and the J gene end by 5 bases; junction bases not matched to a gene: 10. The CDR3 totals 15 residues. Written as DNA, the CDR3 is TGTGCCTGGAGGGGGTCGGGGACAGGGTATTATGGCTACACCTTC. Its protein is CAWRGSGTGYYGYTF.

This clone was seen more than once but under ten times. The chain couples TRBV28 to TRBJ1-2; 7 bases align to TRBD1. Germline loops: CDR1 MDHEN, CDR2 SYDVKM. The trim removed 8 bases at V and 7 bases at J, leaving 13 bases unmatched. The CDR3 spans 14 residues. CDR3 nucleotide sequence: TGTGCCAGCTTCCCCCTAGGACAGGTCCGTGGCTACACCTTC. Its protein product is CASFPLGQVRGYTF.

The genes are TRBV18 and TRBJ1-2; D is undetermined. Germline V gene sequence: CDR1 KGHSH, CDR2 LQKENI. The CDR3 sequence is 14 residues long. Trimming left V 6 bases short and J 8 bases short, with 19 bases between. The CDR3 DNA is TGTGCCAGCTCGTTTTCCAGGTCGCCGGGAGGCTACACCTTC. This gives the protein CASSFSRSPGGYTF.

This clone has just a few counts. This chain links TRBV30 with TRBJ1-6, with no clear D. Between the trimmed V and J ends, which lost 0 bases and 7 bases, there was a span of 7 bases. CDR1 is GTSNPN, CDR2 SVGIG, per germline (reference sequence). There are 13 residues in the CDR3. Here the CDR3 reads CAWSVAGNSPLHF. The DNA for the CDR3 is TGTGCCTGGAGTGTCGCCGGGAATTCACCCCTCCACTTT.

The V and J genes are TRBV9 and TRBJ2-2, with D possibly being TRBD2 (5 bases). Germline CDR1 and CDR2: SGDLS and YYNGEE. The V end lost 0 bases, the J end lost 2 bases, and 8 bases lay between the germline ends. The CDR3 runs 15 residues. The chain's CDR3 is CASSVVDSNTGELFF. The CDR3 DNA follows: TGTGCCAGCAGCGTAGTGGACTCCAACACCGGGGAGCTGTTTTTT.

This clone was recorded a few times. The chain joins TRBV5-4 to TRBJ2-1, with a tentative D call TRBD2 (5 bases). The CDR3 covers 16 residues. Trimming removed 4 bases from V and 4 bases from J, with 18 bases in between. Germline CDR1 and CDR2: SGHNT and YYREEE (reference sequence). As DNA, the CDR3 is TGTGCCAGCAGCCCGACTCCGACGGGGAAATACAATGAGCAGTTCTTC. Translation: CASSPTPTGKYNEQFF.

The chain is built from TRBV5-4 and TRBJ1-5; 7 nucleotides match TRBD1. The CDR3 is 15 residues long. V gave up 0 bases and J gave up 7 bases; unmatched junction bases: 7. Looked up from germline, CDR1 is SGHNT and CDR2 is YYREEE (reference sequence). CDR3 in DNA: TGTGCCAGCAGCTTGGGGGGACAGAGGTCCCAGCCCCAGCATTTT. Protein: CASSLGGQRSQPQHF.

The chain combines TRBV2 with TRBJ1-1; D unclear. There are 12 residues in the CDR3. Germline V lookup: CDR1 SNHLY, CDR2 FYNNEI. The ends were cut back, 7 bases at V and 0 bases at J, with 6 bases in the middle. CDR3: CASTRVNTEAFF. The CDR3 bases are TGTGCCAGCACGAGGGTGAACACTGAAGCTTTCTTT. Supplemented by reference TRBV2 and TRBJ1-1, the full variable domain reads EPEVTQTPSHQVTQMGQEVILRCVPISNHLYFYWYRQILGQKVEFLVSFYNNEISEKSEIFDDQFSVERPDGSNFTLKIRSTKLEDSAMYFCASTRVNTEAFFGQGTRLTVV.

The CDR3 spells CASRGTPAKAGGPLNEQFF. The CDR3 DNA is TGTGCCAGCAGGGGTACACCGGCGAAAGCGGGAGGGCCTCTAAATGAGCAGTTCTTC. The V and J genes are TRBV2 and TRBJ2-1; 10 bases are shared with TRBD2. The CDR3 has 19 amino acids. The germline V gene encodes CDR1 SNHLY and CDR2 FYNNEI. V dropped 6 bases and J dropped 7; count of bases not matched to a gene: 21.

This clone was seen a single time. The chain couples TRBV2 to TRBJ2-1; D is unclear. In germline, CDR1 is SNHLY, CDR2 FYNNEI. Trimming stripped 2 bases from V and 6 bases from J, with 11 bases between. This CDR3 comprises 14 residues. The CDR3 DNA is TGTGCCAGCAGTGAAAACGAGAGAGGCAATGAGCAGTTCTTC. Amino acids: CASSENERGNEQFF.

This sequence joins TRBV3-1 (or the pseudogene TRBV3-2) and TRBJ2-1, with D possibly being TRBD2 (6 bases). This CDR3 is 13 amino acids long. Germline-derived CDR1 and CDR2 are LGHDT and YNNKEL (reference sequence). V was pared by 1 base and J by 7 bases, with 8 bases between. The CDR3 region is CASSQGLVNEQFF. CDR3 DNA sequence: TGTGCCAGCAGCCAAGGACTAGTGAATGAGCAGTTCTTC.

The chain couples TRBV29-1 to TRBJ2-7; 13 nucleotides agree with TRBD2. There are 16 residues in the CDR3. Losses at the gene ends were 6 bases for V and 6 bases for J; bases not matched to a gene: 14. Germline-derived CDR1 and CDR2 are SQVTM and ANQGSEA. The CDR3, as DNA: TGCAGCGTCAGTGGGACTAGCGGGATCCGTGCAGGCGAGCAGTACTTC. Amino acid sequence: CSVSGTSGIRAGEQYF.

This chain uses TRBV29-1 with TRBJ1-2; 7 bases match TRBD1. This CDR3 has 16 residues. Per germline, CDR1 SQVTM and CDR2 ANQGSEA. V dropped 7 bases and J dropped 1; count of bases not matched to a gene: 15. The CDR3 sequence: CSAVRLQGRVNYGYTF. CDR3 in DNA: TGCAGCGCAGTAAGGTTACAGGGGAGAGTTAACTATGGCTACACCTTC.

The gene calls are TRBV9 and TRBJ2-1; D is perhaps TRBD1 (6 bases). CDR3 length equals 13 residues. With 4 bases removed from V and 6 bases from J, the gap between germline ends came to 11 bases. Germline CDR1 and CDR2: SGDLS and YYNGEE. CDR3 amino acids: CASSLVGANEQFF. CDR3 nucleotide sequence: TGTGCCAGCAGCCTAGTGGGGGCCAATGAGCAGTTCTTC.

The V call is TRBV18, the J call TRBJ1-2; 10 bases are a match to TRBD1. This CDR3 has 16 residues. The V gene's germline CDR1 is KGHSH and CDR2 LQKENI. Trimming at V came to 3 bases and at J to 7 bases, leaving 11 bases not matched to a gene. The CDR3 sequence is CASSPRDDRGQSGYTF. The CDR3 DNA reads TGTGCCAGCTCACCTAGGGACGACAGGGGGCAAAGTGGCTACACCTTC.